Following are 31 T cell receptor beta chains from one sample sequenced in a study of regulatory T cells in long-lasting Graves disease (dated by TCRdb to 2020 to 2023). Interpreted using the paper, the time point label stands for: newly diagnosed GD, antithyroid drugs for less than 3 months. For both TCR sequencing and RNA sequencing, RNA was extracted from PBMCs using TRIzol. Library preparation employed multiplex PCR. Sequenced using an Illumina HiSeq 4000. To build TCR beta libraries, CDR3 regions were amplified by Arm-PCR using iRepertoire HTBI primers. TCRdb applied fastp at Q25 and MiXCR to the public reads, then kept only in-frame beta chains. Rows are unified per CDR3 protein, each entry keeping the most common DNA and genes. A total of 450,000 to 700,000 distinct CDR3 sequences appear in this sample, about 14% of them only once. About 9.1% of the sample is held by the ten biggest clonotypes.

The sample also formed part of further work on T cells in Graves' hyperthyroidism and ophthalmopathy.

The source material was peripheral blood mononuclear cells (PBMCs), sampled at new diagnosis, from a patient treated with antithyroid drugs. Receptor source: a man aged 25-45 years with Graves disease. Donor details come from another sample of the same person, matched by shared clones.

This clonotype was detected a few times. V and J are TRBV18 and TRBJ2-3; maybe TRBD2 (5 bases). The germline V gene encodes CDR1 KGHSH and CDR2 LQKENI. The CDR3 length is 13 residues. The germline V and J ends were trimmed by 5 bases and 4 bases, with 10 bases remaining between them. The CDR3 nucleotides read TGTGCCAGCTCAGGGAGATCGGCAGATACGCAGTATTTT. Protein product: CASSGRSADTQYF.

The chain carries TRBV12-3 or TRBV12-4 and TRBJ2-7, with D perhaps being TRBD1 or TRBD2 (5 bases each). CDR3 length: 14 residues. V lost 3 bases and J lost 7, with 16 bases in between. In DNA, the CDR3 is TGTGCCAGCAGTTTTGGCGGTTGGGGGAATGAGCAGTACTTC. Translated: CASSFGGWGNEQYF.

This clonotype was counted many times. The chain joins TRBV11-2 to TRBJ2-2; 15 bases are shared with TRBD2. Germline values: CDR1 SGHAT, CDR2 FQNNGV. V was clipped by 5 bases and J by 3 bases; unmatched bases: 4. The CDR3 runs to 17 residues. CDR3 DNA: TGTGCCAGCAGCCAGGGACTAGCGGGAGGATACACCGGGGAGCTGTTTTTT. Translating gives CASSQGLAGGYTGELFF. Supplemented by reference TRBV11-2 and TRBJ2-2, the full variable domain reads EAGVAQSPRYKIIEKRQSVAFWCNPISGHATLYWYQQILGQGPKLLIQFQNNGVVDDSQLPKDRFSAERLKGVDSTLKIQPAKLEDSAVYLCASSQGLAGGYTGELFFGEGSRLTVL.

This clonotype turned up a few times. The V call is TRBV7-9, the J call TRBJ1-1; TRBD1 is a possible D gene (5 bases). CDR1 SEHNR and CDR2 FQNEAQ come from the germline V gene (reference sequence). The V end was cut by 9 bases, the J end by 5 bases, with 13 bases between. The CDR3 contains 12 residues. CDR3 loop: CASGDGRTEAFF. The CDR3 nucleotides are TGTGCCAGTGGGGACGGAAGAACTGAAGCTTTCTTT.

This clonotype has more than one count but fewer than ten. V is TRBV19 and J is TRBJ2-1; tentatively, D is TRBD2 (6 bases). In germline, CDR1 is LNHDA, CDR2 SQIVND (reference sequence). The CDR3 totals 11 residues. The V end was cut by 1 base, the J end by 15 bases, with 10 bases between. The DNA of the CDR3 is TGTGCCAGTAGTATAGGGCTAGCGTGGTTCTTC. Residues: CASSIGLAWFF. Using reference TRBV19 and TRBJ2-1 for the parts outside the CDR3, the full variable domain is DGGITQSPKYLFRKEGQNVTLSCEQNLNHDAMYWYRQDPGQGLRLIYYSQIVNDFQKGDIAEGYSVSREKKESFPLTVTSAQKNPTAFYLCASSIGLAWFFGPGTRLTVL.

At least ten counts were recorded for this clonotype. The chain combines TRBV7-8 with TRBJ2-3; D tentatively fits TRBD1 or TRBD2 (7 bases each). Trimming stripped 3 bases from V and 5 bases from J, with 12 bases between. The germline CDR1 and CDR2 sequences are SGHVS and FQNEAQ. The CDR3 is 14 residues long. CDR3 in DNA: TGTGCCAGCAGCTTCAGGGGGAGGGAAGATACGCAGTATTTT. Protein product: CASSFRGREDTQYF.

The chain is built from TRBV27 and TRBJ1-6; D gene ambiguous. The CDR3 is made up of 13 amino acids. Trimming took off 3 bases at V and 7 bases at J, with 7 bases between the two ends. CDR1 is MNHEY and CDR2 is SMNVEV in the germline V gene (reference sequence). CDR3 sequence (DNA): TGTGCCAGCAGTTTTACAGCCAATTCACCCCTCCACTTT. Its protein is CASSFTANSPLHF.

In its sample, this clonotype was seen a few times. The chain links TRBV7-9 to TRBJ1-4; 9 nucleotides match TRBD1. V lost 3 bases and J lost 6; bases outside the gene matches: 5. CDR3 length: 15 amino acids. Germline V lookup: CDR1 SEHNR, CDR2 FQNEAQ (reference sequence). The CDR3 sequence is CASSFSRTGDEKLFF. In DNA form, the CDR3 reads TGTGCCAGCAGCTTCAGCAGGACAGGGGATGAAAAACTGTTTTTT.

This clonotype was counted at least ten times. The rearrangement links TRBV27 to TRBJ2-1; weak D call: TRBD2 (6 bases). CDR1 is MNHEY and CDR2 is SMNVEV in the germline V gene (reference sequence). The CDR3 contains 12 residues. Trimming stripped 1 base from V and 14 bases from J, with 12 bases between. CDR3 residues: CASSLFGGGEFF. The CDR3, as DNA: TGTGCCAGCAGTTTATTCGGCGGCGGGGAGTTCTTC.

This clonotype turned up a few times. The chain joins TRBV20-1 to TRBJ2-3, with D perhaps matching TRBD1 or TRBD2 (5 bases each). Per the germline V gene, CDR1 is DFQATT and CDR2 is SNEGSKA (reference sequence). The CDR3 consists of 13 residues. V lost 3 bases, J lost 3 bases, and 10 bases lay in between. CDR3 bases: TGCAGTGCTAGGGGGGAAGGTACAGATACGCAGTATTTT. Translating gives CSARGEGTDTQYF.

As to this clonotype: Lacking the conserved final phenylalanine or tryptophan, this CDR3 likely reflects a read error. The DNA is left out, because the CDR3 cannot be placed on it with certainty; the CDR3 is given as TCRdb lists it. The gene calls are TRBV18 and TRBJ2-5. From germline, CDR1 is KGHSH and CDR2 LQKENI. The CDR3 contains 12 residues when both ends are counted. CDR3 amino acids: CASSPPGSLRYL.

This clonotype was found many times. The chain combines TRBV11-3 with TRBJ2-7, with D possibly being TRBD2 (7 bases). This CDR3 spans 13 amino acids. Trimming pared 5 bases from V and 5 bases from J, leaving 13 bases between. Per germline, CDR1 SGHNT and CDR2 YENEEA. CDR3 nucleotides: TGTGCCAGCAGCCTGGGGGGGCATGACGAGCAGTACTTC. Encoded protein: CASSLGGHDEQYF.

In the case of this clonotype: At one of its ends the junction is not consistent with the germline gene, which may arise from a read error. The chain links TRBV7-9 to TRBJ2-5, with D maybe TRBD2 (7 bases). Germline V lookup: CDR1 SEHNR, CDR2 FQNEAQ (reference sequence). The CDR3 is 12 residues long. The CDR3 loop is CASSLGGGQLLF. The DNA for the CDR3 is TGTGCCAGCAGCTTGGGAGGGGGTCAATTACTCTTC.

This clonotype was seen more than once but under ten times. The gene calls are TRBV29-1 and TRBJ2-1; D is unresolved. The CDR3 sequence is 14 residues long. The V gene's germline CDR1 is SQVTM and CDR2 ANQGSEA. Trimming cost V 5 bases and J 0 bases, with 11 bases left between them. CDR3 sequence: CSVSLPRSYNEQFF. The CDR3 DNA is TGCAGCGTTAGCCTACCTCGCTCCTACAATGAGCAGTTCTTC.

This clonotype has a count of ten or more. V and J are TRBV13 and TRBJ2-7, with 9 positions matching TRBD2. The V gene's germline CDR1 is PRHDT and CDR2 FYEKMQ (reference sequence). CDR3 length: 16 residues. The ends lost 5 bases at V and 3 bases at J; junction bases unmatched: 11. Here the CDR3 reads CASSRNSGRTVYEQYF. CDR3 DNA sequence: TGTGCCAGCAGCCGAAATAGCGGGAGAACGGTCTACGAGCAGTACTTC. Combining the CDR3 with reference TRBV13 and TRBJ2-7 gives the whole variable domain AAGVIQSPRHLIKEKRETATLKCYPIPRHDTVYWYQQGPGQDPQFLISFYEKMQSDKGSIPDRFSAQQFSDYHSELNMSSLELGDSALYFCASSRNSGRTVYEQYFGPGTRLTVT.

This chain links TRBV20-1 with TRBJ2-1, with D perhaps matching TRBD2 (5 bases). This CDR3 is 13 amino acids long. V dropped 5 bases and J dropped 5 bases, with 13 bases sitting between them. Germline V gene lookup returns CDR1 DFQATT and CDR2 SNEGSKA (reference sequence). CDR3 nucleotide sequence: TGCAGTGCTCGTCGAAGCGGAGACAATGAGCAGTTCTTC. Protein: CSARRSGDNEQFF.

The table lists this clonotype with many counts. J is TRBJ2-1 and V is TRBV2; 7 nucleotides align to TRBD1. Germline-derived CDR1 and CDR2 are SNHLY and FYNNEI. The ends lost 4 bases at V and 2 bases at J; junction bases unmatched: 8. This CDR3 has 16 amino acids. The CDR3 loop is CASSVGGPGAYNEQFF. DNA of the CDR3: TGTGCCAGCAGTGTAGGGGGCCCTGGAGCCTACAATGAGCAGTTCTTC.

This clonotype was detected many times. The chain employs TRBV12-3 or TRBV12-4 and TRBJ2-5, with D possibly being TRBD1 or TRBD2 (7 bases each). Trimming left V 6 bases short and J 4 bases short, with 21 bases between. The CDR3 consists of 16 residues. CDR3 protein: CASSPMGGGAGETQYF. The CDR3 region has the DNA TGTGCCAGCAGCCCAATGGGAGGGGGCGCGGGAGAGACCCAGTACTTC.

This clonotype was counted many times. The chain recombines TRBV7-8 with TRBJ2-4; no reliable D call. The germline gives CDR1 SGHVS, CDR2 FQNEAQ. Trimming stripped 3 bases from V and 1 base from J, with 19 bases between. CDR3 length: 18 residues. The CDR3 region has the DNA TGTGCCAGCAGCTTTCCGCCCGACCGTATCTTCGCCAAAAACATTCAGTACTTC. Residues: CASSFPPDRIFAKNIQYF.

This clonotype has at least ten counts. The chain joins TRBV6-1 to TRBJ2-1, with TRBD2 as a possible D gene (5 bases). The CDR3 contains 13 residues. The germline V and J ends were trimmed by 6 bases and 10 bases, with 16 bases remaining between them. Germline CDR1 MNHNS, CDR2 SASEGT. CDR3 region: CASRTRVGKEQFF. CDR3 DNA: TGTGCCAGCAGAACTAGGGTCGGGAAGGAGCAGTTCTTC.

This clonotype was observed at least ten times. The chain employs TRBV6-2 or TRBV6-3 and TRBJ2-1, with 11 positions matching TRBD2. The V and J ends lost 6 bases and 7 bases, in that order; junction bases with no gene match: 11. The germline V gene encodes CDR1 MNHEY and CDR2 SVGEGT. This CDR3 region has 16 residues. Here the CDR3 DNA reads TGTGCCAGCAGGCGCGCACTTAGCGGGAGGGGGAATGAGCAGTTCTTC. Amino acid sequence: CASRRALSGRGNEQFF.

The rearrangement links TRBV6-1 to TRBJ2-1; TRBD2 matches at 14 bases. V gave up 7 bases and J gave up 7 bases; unmatched junction bases: 18. Per the germline V gene, CDR1 is MNHNS and CDR2 is SASEGT. The CDR3 runs 19 residues. The CDR3 loop is CASKGTGLAGGLGRNEQFF. In DNA, the CDR3 is TGTGCCAGCAAGGGAACCGGACTAGCGGGAGGCTTGGGGCGAAATGAGCAGTTCTTC.

This clonotype was detected a few times. V gene TRBV7-2 combines with J gene TRBJ2-5; D is possibly TRBD1 (5 bases). CDR3 size: 13 residues. Germline V gene data show CDR1 as SGHTA and CDR2 as FQGNSA. V was clipped by 6 bases and J by 2 bases, with 10 bases between them. CDR3 in amino acids: CASRYTGQETQYF. The CDR3 DNA follows: TGTGCCAGCAGATACACAGGTCAAGAGACCCAGTACTTC.

The J gene is TRBJ1-1, the V gene TRBV19; a weak D match, TRBD1 (5 bases). The V end was cut by 3 bases, the J end by 0 bases, with 14 bases between. CDR1 is LNHDA and CDR2 is SQIVND in the germline V gene (reference sequence). This CDR3 region has 16 residues. The CDR3 DNA is TGTGCCAGTAGTATGAGCAGGGCCCTCATGAACACTGAAGCTTTCTTT. Translation gives CASSMSRALMNTEAFF.

The chain employs TRBV19 and TRBJ1-2, with TRBD1 matching over 9 bases. After removal of 5 bases from V and 6 bases from J, the junction contained 1 base not matched to a gene. Germline CDR1 is LNHDA and CDR2 is SQIVND (reference sequence). The length of the CDR3 is 12 residues. This CDR3 is CASSGTGNGYTF. The CDR3 nucleotides are TGTGCCAGTAGTGGGACAGGGAATGGCTACACCTTC.

This clonotype was seen many times. The V call is TRBV6-1, the J call TRBJ1-5; perhaps TRBD1 as D (5 bases). The CDR3 contains 14 residues. The V gene's germline CDR1 is MNHNS and CDR2 SASEGT. The V end lost 6 bases, the J end lost 4 bases, and 13 bases lay between the germline ends. The DNA for the CDR3 is TGTGCCAGCAGGTCTGGGGCAGATAATCAGCCCCAGCATTTT. Translating it yields CASRSGADNQPQHF.

This clonotype has ten or more counts. V and J are TRBV2 and TRBJ2-7; D not certain. From germline, CDR1 is SNHLY and CDR2 FYNNEI. The CDR3 spans 12 residues. V lost 4 bases to trimming and J lost 5 bases, with 9 bases between them. The CDR3 DNA is TGTGCCAGCAGTGGGATTTCGGACGAGCAGTACTTC. This encodes CASSGISDEQYF.

This clonotype was picked up many times. The V gene is TRBV12-3 or TRBV12-4, the J gene TRBJ2-1; 11 nucleotides agree with TRBD1. The CDR3 has 14 amino acids. The trim removed 6 bases at V and 10 bases at J, leaving 8 bases unmatched. CDR3 in DNA: TGTGCCAGCAGCCACCGGGACAGGGGGTGGGAGCAGTTCTTC. Amino acid sequence: CASSHRDRGWEQFF.

Many counts were recorded for this clonotype. The rearrangement joins TRBV11-2 to TRBJ1-4; no clear D gene. The CDR3 has 14 residues. The V end was cut by 3 bases, the J end by 3 bases, with 8 bases between. Looked up from germline, CDR1 is SGHAT and CDR2 is FQNNGV. The CDR3 nucleotides read TGTGCCAGCAGCTTGGATCTCGCTAATGAAAAACTGTTTTTT. Protein sequence: CASSLDLANEKLFF.

This clonotype was picked up a small number of times. The CDR3 loop is CASSPSLRTAYEQYF. The CDR3 DNA is TGTGCCAGCAGCCCATCCCTAAGGACCGCCTACGAGCAGTACTTC. V and J are TRBV7-9 and TRBJ2-7, with D unresolved. Germline CDR1 SEHNR, CDR2 FQNEAQ (reference sequence). V was clipped by 5 bases and J by 2 bases, with 16 bases between them. The CDR3 loop spans 15 amino acids.

This clonotype was counted many times. The junction differs from germline at one of its ends, possibly a read error. The V gene is TRBV29-1, the J gene TRBJ1-2; the D gene is possibly TRBD1 (5 bases). This CDR3 is built from 11 residues. Germline CDR1 is SQVTM and CDR2 is ANQGSEA. CDR3 DNA sequence: TGCAGAGTTGACGGGGCAGCCTCTTACACCTTC. As protein: CRVDGAASYTF.